A single TCR beta chain is shown here with its context. Other nucleotide sequences from this sample produce the same CDR3. This record belongs to a study of blood T cell repertoires in COVID-19. CDR3 length: 16 amino acids. Only in-frame clones appear in the TCRdb table, and some are missing; sequencing was by immunoSEQ multiplex PCR. Here the sample spans 130,000 or so clones, approximately 90% being singletons. This chain links TRBV21-1 with TRBJ1-6. TRBV21-1 is a listed pseudogene. The sequenced material came from peripheral blood. The TCR was taken from a man aged 60 to 69 with COVID-19, enrolled during active disease. In nucleotides, the CDR3 is TGTGCCAGCAGCCCGGAGGGGCTACGGGGTAATTCACCCCTCCACTTT. The encoded protein is CASSPEGLRGNSPLHF.